This TCR beta chain was obtained from a study of control samples from healthy donors and cancer patients. The table came from immunoSEQ multiplex PCR; TCRdb's copy has only in-frame clones and leaves some out. The sample lists about 44,000 clones; 80% to 90% were seen once. V dropped 4 bases and J dropped 1 base, with 11 bases sitting between them. Germline V gene lookup returns CDR1 SNHLY and CDR2 FYNNEI. The CDR3 loop spans 15 amino acids. This clone occurred a few times. The sequence was collected from a woman in her fifties or sixties with lung cancer. This rearrangement joins TRBV2 to TRBJ1-5; D is unclear. The sequenced material came from PBMCs. DNA for the CDR3: TGTGCCAGCAGTGTCAACTTTAGGAGCAATCAGCCCCAGCATTTT. Translating gives CASSVNFRSNQPQHF.